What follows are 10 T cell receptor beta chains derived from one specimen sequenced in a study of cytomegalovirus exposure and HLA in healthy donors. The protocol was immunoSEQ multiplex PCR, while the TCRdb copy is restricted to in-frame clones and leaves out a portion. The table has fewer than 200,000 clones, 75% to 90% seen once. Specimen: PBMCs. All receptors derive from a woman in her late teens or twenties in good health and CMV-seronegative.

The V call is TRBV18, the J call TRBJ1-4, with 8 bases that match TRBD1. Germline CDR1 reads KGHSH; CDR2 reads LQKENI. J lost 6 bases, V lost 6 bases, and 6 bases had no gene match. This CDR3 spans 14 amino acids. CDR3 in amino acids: CASSLGQADEKLFF. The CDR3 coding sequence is TGTGCCAGCTCGCTGGGACAGGCGGATGAAAAACTGTTTTTT. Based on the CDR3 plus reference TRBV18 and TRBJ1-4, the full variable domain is NAGVMQNPRHLVRRRGQEARLRCSPMKGHSHVYWYRQLPEEGLKFMVYLQKENIIDESGMPKERFSAEFPKEGPSILRIQQVVRGDSAAYFCASSLGQADEKLFFGSGTQLSVL.

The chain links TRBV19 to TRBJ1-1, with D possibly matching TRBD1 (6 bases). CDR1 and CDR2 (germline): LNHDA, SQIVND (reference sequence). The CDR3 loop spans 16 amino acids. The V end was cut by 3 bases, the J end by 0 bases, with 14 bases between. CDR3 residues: CASSMAKGVMNTEAFF. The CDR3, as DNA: TGTGCCAGTAGTATGGCTAAGGGGGTAATGAACACTGAAGCTTTCTTT.

CDR3 in amino acids: CASSQATGGAGNTIYF. The CDR3 nucleotides read TGCGCCAGCAGCCAGGCCACAGGGGGCGCCGGAAACACCATATATTTT. This chain connects TRBV4-1 to TRBJ1-3; 9 bases align to TRBD1. This CDR3 spans 16 amino acids. V gave up 3 bases and J gave up 4 bases; unmatched junction bases: 7. Germline lookup yields CDR1 MGHRA and CDR2 YSYEKL.

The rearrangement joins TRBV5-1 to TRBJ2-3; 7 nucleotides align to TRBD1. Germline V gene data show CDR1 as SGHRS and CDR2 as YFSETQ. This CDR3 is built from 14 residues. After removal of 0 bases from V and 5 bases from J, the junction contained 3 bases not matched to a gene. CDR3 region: CASSLETGRDTQYF. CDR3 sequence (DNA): TGCGCCAGCAGCTTGGAGACAGGGAGAGATACGCAGTATTTT.

The CDR3 DNA sequence: TGTGCCAGTACCACAGAGGGAAAGGCTAACTATGGCTACACCTTC. Encoded protein: CASTTEGKANYGYTF. The J gene is TRBJ1-2, the V gene TRBV19; D call uncertain. The germline gives CDR1 LNHDA, CDR2 SQIVND (reference sequence). The CDR3 spans 15 residues. Trimming took off 7 bases at V and 0 bases at J, with 15 bases between the two ends.

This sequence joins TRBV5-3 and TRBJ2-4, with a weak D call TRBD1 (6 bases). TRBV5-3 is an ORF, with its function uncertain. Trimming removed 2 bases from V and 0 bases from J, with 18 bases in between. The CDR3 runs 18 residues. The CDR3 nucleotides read TGTGCCAGAAGCTTTATGCCTACAGGGTGGATAGCCAAAAACATTCAGTACTTC. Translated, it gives CARSFMPTGWIAKNIQYF.

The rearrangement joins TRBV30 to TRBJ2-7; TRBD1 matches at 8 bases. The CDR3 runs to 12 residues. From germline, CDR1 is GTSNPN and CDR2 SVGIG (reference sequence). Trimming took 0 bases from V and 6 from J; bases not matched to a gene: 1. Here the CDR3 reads CAWSVQGGEQYF. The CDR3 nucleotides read TGTGCCTGGAGTGTACAGGGGGGCGAGCAGTACTTC. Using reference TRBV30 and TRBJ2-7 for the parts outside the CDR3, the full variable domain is SQTIHQWPATLVQPVGSPLSLECTVEGTSNPNLYWYRQAAGRGLQLLFYSVGIGQISSEVPQNLSASRPQDRQFILSSKKLLLSDSGFYLCAWSVQGGEQYFGPGTRLTVT.

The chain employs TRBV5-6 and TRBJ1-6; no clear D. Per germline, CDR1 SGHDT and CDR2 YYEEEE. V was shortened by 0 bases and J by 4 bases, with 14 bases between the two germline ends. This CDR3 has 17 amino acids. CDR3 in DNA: TGTGCCAGCAGCTTGGTAACGGCGGCCCCTTATAATTCACCCCTCCACTTT. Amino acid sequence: CASSLVTAAPYNSPLHF. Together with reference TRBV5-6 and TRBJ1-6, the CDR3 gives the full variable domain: DAGVTQSPTHLIKTRGQQVTLRCSPKSGHDTVSWYQQALGQGPQFIFQYYEEEERQRGNFPDRFSGHQFPNYSSELNVNALLLGDSALYLCASSLVTAAPYNSPLHFGNGTRLTVT.

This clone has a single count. The CDR3 here is CASSIAPRQGHQPQHF. The CDR3 DNA is TGTGCCAGTAGTATTGCACCCCGACAGGGTCATCAGCCCCAGCATTTT. V usage is TRBV19 and J usage is TRBJ1-5; 7 positions match TRBD1. This CDR3 is 16 amino acids long. Germline assignment: CDR1 LNHDA and CDR2 SQIVND (reference sequence). V lost 3 bases, J lost 5 bases, and 10 bases stayed unmatched.

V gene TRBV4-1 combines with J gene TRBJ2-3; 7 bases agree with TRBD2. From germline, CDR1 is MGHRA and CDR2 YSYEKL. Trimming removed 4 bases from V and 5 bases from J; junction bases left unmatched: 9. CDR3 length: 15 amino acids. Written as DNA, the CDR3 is TGCGCCAGCAGCCCCGGGACTAACACCCTAGATACGCAGTATTTT. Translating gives CASSPGTNTLDTQYF.